This TCR beta chain is from a study of T-cell memory formation after mild COVID-19 (dated by TCRdb to the early 2020s). As for the study more broadly: Most TCR sequence clusters were specific to one of the two donors. Longitudinal TCRalpha and TCRbeta repertoire sequencing tracked T-cell clones expanding and contracting after mild COVID-19 in a couple of donors. Two young, previously healthy adult volunteers made up the cohort, one male and one female. Broader findings and caveats from the paper: SARS-CoV-2 specificity of the second-wave clones peaking on day 37 was not confirmed. The detection of some responding clones in pre-infection memory suggests that pre-existing cross-reactive memory T cells joined the SARS-CoV-2 response. Balanced CD4/CD8 phenotypes were observed for clones contracting from day 15 to 85, whereas a bias towards CD4+ was observed for a second wave of clones expanding from day 15 to 37. Only a couple of mild cases were covered in the study, and larger cohorts including severe cases with pre-infection samples were considered necessary. Contracting CD4+ clones were found mainly in CM and EM memory subsets, while CD8+ clones were enriched in EMRA.

Ficoll-Paque density gradient centrifugation was the method used to isolate PBMCs. A remark on this clonotype: Its recognized antigen is unknown. Base qualities were left out, and no much larger clone turns up one base away.

TCRdb records Illumina NovaSeq 6000 as the sequencer. TCRalpha and TCRbeta cDNA libraries were built by 5'RACE with constant-segment primers, adding sample barcodes and unique molecular identifiers. Trizol reagent was used to extract RNA from every sample. Libraries were amplified in two PCR steps, with a second sample barcode and Illumina TruSeq adapters added in the second step. Libraries were sequenced on an Illumina NovaSeq with 2 x 150 bp paired-end reads. In the paper's pipeline: Demultiplexing of reads and collapsing into UMI-guided consensus sequences were performed with migec v1.2.7. Using mixcr v2.1.11, UMI consensuses were aligned to TRA and TRB V and J templates and then assembled into clonotypes. A clonotype was counted as expanded or contracted only if both edgeR and NoisET called the change significant, with noise models trained on biological replicates. edgeR calls used a false discovery rate-adjusted p below 0.01 and a log2 fold-change threshold of 1. As an exploratory analysis of dynamics, PCA with hierarchical clustering was applied to max-normalized trajectories of the 1000 most abundant clonotypes. The CD4 or CD8 phenotype of responding clones was assigned using the separately sequenced CD4+ and CD8+ repertoires. TCRdb passed the public sequencing reads through fastp at Q25 and MiXCR, retaining productive beta sequences. Rows are unified per CDR3 protein, each entry keeping the most common DNA and genes. These V and J calls originate from TCRdb's pipeline instead of the authors' own analysis. Across this sample there are roughly 620,000 distinct CDR3 sequences, with around 17% seen only once. The ten largest clonotypes hold around 12% of the sample.

Looking up the germline V gene yields CDR1 KGHDR and CDR2 SFDVKD. The CDR3 sequence holds 15 residues, the cysteine and phenylalanine included. The entry retains the CDR3 DNA only, 45 bases that are in frame from base 1. V loses 3 bases of germline sequence and J loses 0 bases, and the interval between the two ends is 8 bases. The chain joins TRBV24-1 to TRBJ2-1; too little of a D gene remains to name it. Sequencing used PBMCs or a T cell subset sorted from them (not recorded which). The receptor was isolated from an adult woman who had mild COVID-19 (a few samples of this study predate the infection). The sample titles of this study are shuffled in the database, so cell type and time point are left out; the donor was told from shared clones. The CDR3 protein sequence reads: CATSDLTVSYNEQFF. The nucleotide sequence is TGTGCCACCAGTGATCTGACGGTCTCCTACAATGAGCAGTTCTTC.